This entry features one TCR beta chain sequence. The antigen remains unidentified. This sample was taken from a study of T cell repertoires in cytomegalovirus infection. Study information: Public signatures in TCR beta pointed to CMV infection and matching HLA type.

TCRdb recomputed calls from the reads with MiXCR, one row per CDR3 protein. Of about 120,000 distinct CDR3 sequences listed, 30% to 35% are singletons. Overall study findings and caveats: HLA-C-restricted CMV-specific TCR beta clonotypes prevailed in the ex vivo response. There were carriers of CMV plus the relevant HLA, and cumulative public TCR beta family frequency identified them.

CDR1 and CDR2 (germline): SGHTA, FQGNSA. After removal of 4 bases from V and 3 bases from J, the junction contained 7 bases not matched to a gene. The CDR3 contains 16 residues. The TCR was taken from a human donor in good health (CMV status not recorded). Some clones in this sample may be carry-over from other donors' samples. The rearrangement joins TRBV7-2 to TRBJ2-2, with 8 bases that match TRBD2. Specimen: CD8+ T cells from cultured PBMCs, collected from culture after CMV antigen stimulation. The CDR3: CASSSLAGRDTGELFF. The CDR3 DNA reads as TGTGCCAGCAGCTCCTTAGCGGGGAGGGACACCGGGGAGCTGTTTTTT.